In its sample, the clone carrying this T cell receptor (beta chain) was seen a few times. The CDR3 sequence is 13 residues long. Germline CDR1 and CDR2: ENHRY and SYGVKD. The V segment lost 6 bases and the J segment 6 bases; nucleotides outside the gene matches: 5. Sequencing was performed with immunoSEQ multiplex PCR; in TCRdb, only in-frame clones are kept and a portion is missing. The sample consists of fewer than 250,000 clones, around 80% of them appearing once. This sample was included in a study of blood T cell repertoires in COVID-19. The chain combines TRBV10-3 with TRBJ1-1, with TRBD1 matching 9 bases. The sample consisted of peripheral blood. The sequence was obtained from a human donor in a cohort sampled during active COVID-19. The CDR3 sequence: CAISPGQGAEAFF. In nucleotides, the CDR3 is TGTGCCATCAGCCCGGGACAGGGCGCTGAAGCTTTCTTT.